The sequence of this TCR beta chain was determined in a study of shared T cell receptors in the human thymus. This CDR3 spans 17 amino acids. Profiling relied on immunoSEQ multiplex PCR, and the TCRdb table lists in-frame clones only, not all of them. The sample yields 540,000 or so clones, about 84% seen once. These data were also reused for a study on human thymus T cells. Per that study: The thymus tissue came from resections taken during corrective heart surgery.

Specimen: thymocytes. The rearrangement uses TRBV7-5 and TRBJ1-4; the table's D call TRBD1 went unverified against the DNA. TRBV7-5 is termed a pseudogene. This clonotype originated in a boy under three years old with a congenital heart defect. The CDR3 DNA reads as TGTGCCAGAAGCGAGGGACAGGGGGCTTCAACTAATGAAAAACTGTTTTTT. It codes for CARSEGQGASTNEKLFF.